A selection of T cell receptor beta chains follows, all from one sample in a study of cytomegalovirus exposure and HLA in healthy donors. Assay: immunoSEQ multiplex PCR; the TCRdb copy retains only in-frame clones and omits some. The data hold roughly 190,000 clones, with approximately 85% observed a single time. Specimen: PBMCs. These receptor sequences come from a woman between 18 and 29 years old in good health and CMV-seronegative. Both conserved end residues are part of each CDR3. D genes are given only for firm matches. Clone size, where shown, is once, few, many, or a class for clones that have expanded.

>-|TRBJ2-7|-|TRBV20-1
CSARYRVEQYF
TGCAGTGCTAGGTATCGTGTCGAGCAGTACTTC
>-|TRBJ1-5|-|TRBV2
CASSERQGNQPQHF
TGTGCCAGCAGTGAAAGGCAGGGGAATCAGCCCCAGCATTTT
>few|TRBJ2-7|TRBD2|TRBV10-3
CATLSGSYEQYF
TGTGCCACCCTTAGCGGGAGTTACGAGCAGTACTTC
>-|TRBJ1-2|-|TRBV27
CASSAGLSYTF
TGTGCCAGCAGCGCAGGGTTGAGCTACACCTTC
>-|TRBJ2-7|TRBD2|TRBV9
CASSVAPSGGTYEQYF
TGTGCCAGCAGCGTAGCTCCTAGCGGGGGTACCTACGAGCAGTACTTC
>-|TRBJ1-5|TRBD1|TRBV10-3
CAISGDSYQPQHF
TGTGCCATCAGTGGGGACAGCTATCAGCCCCAGCATTTT
>-|TRBJ2-3|TRBD2|TRBV2
CASSVGLATDTQYF
TGTGCCAGCAGTGTGGGACTAGCCACAGATACGCAGTATTTT
>-|TRBJ1-5|TRBD1|TRBV10-3
CAISDRVEQPQHF
TGTGCCATCAGCGACAGGGTTGAACAGCCCCAGCATTTT
>-|TRBJ2-5|TRBD1|TRBV5-8
CASSTGQGGQETQYF
TGTGCCAGCAGCACGGGACAGGGGGGACAAGAGACCCAGTACTTC
>-|TRBJ1-2|TRBD1|TRBV30
CAWKDRAGYTF
TGTGCCTGGAAGGACAGGGCTGGCTACACCTTC
>once|TRBJ1-1|-|TRBV7-7
CASSAYPRTLNTEAFF
TGTGCCAGCAGCGCCTACCCCCGGACACTGAACACTGAAGCTTTCTTT
>-|TRBJ2-4|-|TRBV28
CASSRQAVAKNIQYF
TGTGCCAGCAGCAGACAGGCCGTAGCCAAAAACATTCAGTACTTC
>-|TRBJ2-5|TRBD1|TRBV7-9
CASSRGQGLQETQYF
TGTGCCAGCAGCCGAGGACAGGGACTCCAAGAGACCCAGTACTTC
>-|TRBJ2-1|TRBD2|TRBV6-1
CASRGGLAGGNEQFF
TGTGCCAGCAGGGGGGGACTAGCGGGAGGCAATGAGCAGTTCTTC
>few|TRBJ2-1|-|TRBV10-2
CASSFQGNNEQFF
TGCGCCAGCAGTTTCCAGGGCAACAATGAGCAGTTCTTC
>-|TRBJ1-2|-|TRBV28
CASSPPYGYGYTF
TGTGCCAGCAGCCCCCCGTACGGCTATGGCTACACCTTC
>once|TRBJ2-1|-|TRBV25-1
CASLPWDRGGMYNEQFF
TGTGCCAGCCTCCCATGGGACCGGGGAGGAATGTACAATGAGCAGTTCTTC
>once|TRBJ1-1|TRBD1|TRBV25-1
CASRQGINTEAFF
TGTGCCAGCAGACAGGGGATAAACACTGAAGCTTTCTTT
>-|TRBJ1-1|TRBD1|TRBV9
CASSVTGGSEAFF
TGTGCCAGCAGCGTTACAGGGGGTAGTGAAGCTTTCTTT
>few|TRBJ2-7|-|TRBV5-6
CASSLYMGRRDEQYF
TGTGCCAGCAGCTTGTATATGGGTAGGCGGGACGAGCAGTACTTC
>-|TRBJ2-1|-|TRBV5-4
CASSLDTGSNEQFF
TGTGCCAGCAGCTTGGATACGGGAAGCAATGAGCAGTTCTTC
>-|TRBJ2-2|-|TRBV27
CASSPGAGELFF
TGTGCCAGCAGTCCGGGAGCCGGGGAGCTGTTTTTT
>-|TRBJ1-1|-|TRBV27
CASSLRRAFGNTEAFF
TGTGCCAGCAGTTTAAGGCGGGCCTTCGGGAACACTGAAGCTTTCTTT
>-|TRBJ1-2|-|TRBV19
CASSQGLNYGYTF
TGTGCCAGTTCCCAGGGTCTTAACTATGGCTACACCTTC